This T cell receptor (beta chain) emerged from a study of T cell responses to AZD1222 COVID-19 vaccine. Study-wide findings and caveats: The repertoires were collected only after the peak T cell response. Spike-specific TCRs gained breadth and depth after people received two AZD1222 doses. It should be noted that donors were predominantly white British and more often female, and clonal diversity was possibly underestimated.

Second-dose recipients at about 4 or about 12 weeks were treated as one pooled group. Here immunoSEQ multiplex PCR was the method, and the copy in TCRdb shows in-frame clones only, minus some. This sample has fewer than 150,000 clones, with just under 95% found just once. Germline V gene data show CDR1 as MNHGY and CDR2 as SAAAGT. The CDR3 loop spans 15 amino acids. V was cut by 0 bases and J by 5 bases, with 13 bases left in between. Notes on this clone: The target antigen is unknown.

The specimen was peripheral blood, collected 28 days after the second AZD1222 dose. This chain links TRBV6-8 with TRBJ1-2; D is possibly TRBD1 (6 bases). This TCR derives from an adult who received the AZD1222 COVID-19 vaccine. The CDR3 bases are TGTGCCAGCAGTTACTCAGGGGGTGTTTATTATGGCTACACCTTC. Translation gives CASSYSGGVYYGYTF.